Following are 22 T cell receptor beta chains from one sample sequenced in a study of cytomegalovirus exposure and HLA in healthy donors. Vbeta (60) and Jbeta (13) primers were used in the PCR. Here immunoSEQ multiplex PCR was the method, and the copy in TCRdb shows in-frame clones only, minus some. The data show fewer than 200,000 clones, with 80% to 90% seen just once and about 1.3% held by the top ten. Source material: PBMCs. These receptor sequences come from a girl aged 2 to 10 in good health and CMV-seropositive.

The V call is TRBV7-2, the J call TRBJ2-7; TRBD1 matches at 7 bases. The CDR3 runs to 14 residues. The V and J ends lost 5 bases and 11 bases, in that order; junction bases with no gene match: 15. CDR1 SGHTA and CDR2 FQGNSA come from the germline V gene. The CDR3: CASSQSAVRGREYF. The CDR3 nucleotides are TGTGCCAGCAGCCAGTCCGCTGTTAGGGGGCGGGAGTACTTC.

This chain connects TRBV18 to TRBJ1-1, with TRBD1 matching over 8 bases. The V gene's germline CDR1 is KGHSH and CDR2 LQKENI. This CDR3 is built from 13 residues. V lost 4 bases and J lost 3; bases outside the gene matches: 1. CDR3 DNA sequence: TGTGCCAGCTCACTACAGGGGGACACTGAAGCTTTCTTT. Protein product: CASSLQGDTEAFF.

In DNA, the CDR3 is TGTGCCAGCAGTTTAGCGCCGTACTCCTACAATGAGCAGTTCTTC. Translated: CASSLAPYSYNEQFF. The J gene is TRBJ2-1, the V gene TRBV27, with D unclear. The CDR3 runs to 15 residues. The germline V gene has CDR1 MNHEY and CDR2 SMNVEV (reference sequence). V lost 2 bases and J lost 0, with 8 bases in between.

This sequence joins TRBV28 and TRBJ2-1, with 11 bases aligning to TRBD2. CDR1 is MDHEN and CDR2 is SYDVKM in the germline V gene. The CDR3 spans 15 residues. V shed 7 bases and J 4 bases; nucleotides not matched to a gene: 6. CDR3 in DNA: TGTGCCAGCATTGCTAGCGGGAGGAAATACAATGAGCAGTTCTTC. Translation gives CASIASGRKYNEQFF.

V gene TRBV30 combines with J gene TRBJ2-1, with TRBD2 identical over 11 bases. With 3 bases clipped from V and 2 bases from J, the junction kept 6 bases outside the gene matches. Germline V gene lookup returns CDR1 GTSNPN and CDR2 SVGIG (reference sequence). The CDR3 length is 16 residues. CDR3 nucleotides: TGTGCCTGGAGACTAGCGGGAGTAAAAACCTACAATGAGCAGTTCTTC. This codes for CAWRLAGVKTYNEQFF. The variable domain in full, with the rest retrieved from reference TRBV30 and TRBJ2-1, is SQTIHQWPATLVQPVGSPLSLECTVEGTSNPNLYWYRQAAGRGLQLLFYSVGIGQISSEVPQNLSASRPQDRQFILSSKKLLLSDSGFYLCAWRLAGVKTYNEQFFGPGTRLTVL.

The chain combines TRBV7-3 with TRBJ2-3, with TRBD2 identical over 14 bases. CDR1 and CDR2 from the germline V gene are SGHTA and FQGTGA. The junction had 8 bases not matched to a gene; V was cut back by 5 bases and J by 4 bases. The CDR3 totals 17 residues. The CDR3 DNA is TGTGCCAGCAGCCCCTCGGGACTAGCGGGAGAAGCAGATACGCAGTATTTT. It yields the protein CASSPSGLAGEADTQYF.

J is TRBJ2-7 and V is TRBV27; a weak D match, TRBD1 (5 bases). This CDR3 is built from 15 residues. Per germline, CDR1 MNHEY and CDR2 SMNVEV (reference sequence). Trimming took off 6 bases at V and 0 bases at J, with 15 bases between the two ends. CDR3 nucleotide sequence: TGTGCCAGCAGCCCTTTCAGGGCAGGCTCCTACGAGCAGTACTTC. Its translation is CASSPFRAGSYEQYF.

The chain combines TRBV7-9 with TRBJ2-1; the D gene is possibly TRBD2 (6 bases). The CDR3 spans 15 residues. The germline gives CDR1 SEHNR, CDR2 FQNEAQ (reference sequence). Trimming stripped 5 bases from V and 8 bases from J, with 19 bases between. The CDR3 DNA is TGTGCCAGCAGCCCCCAGACTAGTAGGGAGTATGAGCAGTTCTTC. This gives the protein CASSPQTSREYEQFF.

J is TRBJ2-7 and V is TRBV5-1; the match to TRBD1 covers 7 bases. Germline CDR1 reads SGHRS; CDR2 reads YFSETQ. The trim removed 1 base at V and 3 bases at J, leaving 10 bases unmatched. This CDR3 spans 16 amino acids. This CDR3 reads CASSLNGQATGYEQYF. The CDR3 DNA follows: TGCGCCAGCAGCTTGAATGGACAGGCAACGGGCTACGAGCAGTACTTC. Full variable domain (remainder filled in from reference TRBV5-1 and TRBJ2-7): KAGVTQTPRYLIKTRGQQVTLSCSPISGHRSVSWYQQTPGQGLQFLFEYFSETQRNKGNFPGRFSGRQFSNSRSEMNVSTLELGDSALYLCASSLNGQATGYEQYFGPGTRLTVT.

J is TRBJ2-7 and V is TRBV9; 8 nucleotides match TRBD1. CDR3 size: 12 residues. The junction had 3 bases not matched to a gene; V was cut back by 7 bases and J by 3 bases. Germline CDR1 reads SGDLS; CDR2 reads YYNGEE. This CDR3 is CASSGQDYEQYF. The CDR3 DNA follows: TGTGCCAGCTCGGGACAGGACTACGAGCAGTACTTC.

The chain combines TRBV9 with TRBJ1-2; TRBD1 aligns across 9 bases. V dropped 3 bases and J dropped 6; count of bases not matched to a gene: 0. The germline V gene has CDR1 SGDLS and CDR2 YYNGEE. There are 12 residues in the CDR3. CDR3 residues: CASSGDRDGYTF. The CDR3 DNA sequence: TGTGCCAGCAGCGGGGACAGGGATGGCTACACCTTC.

The chain combines TRBV11-3 with TRBJ2-6, with 7 bases fitting TRBD1. CDR3 length equals 15 residues. The V and J ends lost 5 bases and 17 bases, in that order; junction bases with no gene match: 18. Germline CDR1 SGHNT, CDR2 YENEEA. In DNA, the CDR3 is TGTGCCAGCAGCAGGGACAGCCCCTTTTTGGAGACGTTGACTTTC. Encoded protein: CASSRDSPFLETLTF.

This chain's CDR3 is CASSLVGTHDEKLFF. CDR3 coding DNA: TGCGCCAGCAGCTTGGTAGGGACACATGATGAAAAACTGTTTTTT. The chain carries TRBV5-1 and TRBJ1-4; maybe TRBD1 (6 bases). This CDR3 is 15 amino acids long. Germline V gene sequence: CDR1 SGHRS, CDR2 YFSETQ. Between the trimmed V and J ends, which lost 0 bases and 6 bases, there was a span of 12 bases.

For this clone: Within the sample, other DNA sequences also encode this same CDR3. This chain uses TRBV9 with TRBJ1-1, with a weak D call TRBD1 (6 bases). This CDR3 is 14 amino acids long. Trimming pared 4 bases from V and 4 bases from J, leaving 14 bases between. Germline V gives CDR1 SGDLS, CDR2 YYNGEE. This chain's CDR3 is CASSLGQISTEAFF. The CDR3, as DNA: TGTGCCAGCAGCTTAGGACAGATATCCACTGAAGCTTTCTTT.

CDR3 in DNA: TGTGCCAGCAGCCGTGGGCAGTACTTTCAGAACACTGAAGCTTTCTTT. It codes for CASSRGQYFQNTEAFF. The J gene is TRBJ1-1, the V gene TRBV5-6; D remains ambiguous. The germline V gene has CDR1 SGHDT and CDR2 YYEEEE. V lost 4 bases, J lost 1 base, and 17 bases lay in between. There are 16 residues in the CDR3.

This chain joins TRBV7-6 and TRBJ1-4; the match to TRBD1 covers 9 bases. The V gene's germline CDR1 is SGHVS and CDR2 FNYEAQ. The CDR3 length is 17 residues. V shed 1 base, J shed 10 bases, and the junction held 13 bases outside the gene matches. CDR3 region: CASSLEFKGTGSGKLFF. The CDR3 DNA reads as TGTGCCAGCAGCTTAGAATTTAAAGGGACAGGGAGTGGAAAACTGTTTTTT.

The chain employs TRBV30 and TRBJ2-1; TRBD1 agrees at 10 bases. The CDR3 is 14 residues long. Trimming cost V 3 bases and J 12 bases; bases outside gene matches: 11. CDR1 is GTSNPN and CDR2 is SVGIG in the germline V gene (reference sequence). The CDR3 bases are TGTGCCTGGAGCGCTGGGACAGGGGCCCCCAGGCAGTTCTTC. Translating gives CAWSAGTGAPRQFF.

The chain couples TRBV4-1 to TRBJ2-1; TRBD2 agrees at 7 bases. After removal of 1 base from V and 1 base from J, the junction contained 7 bases not matched to a gene. The CDR3 runs 17 residues. Germline CDR1 reads MGHRA; CDR2 reads YSYEKL. CDR3 in amino acids: CASSQGGGGSSYNEQFF. The CDR3 DNA is TGCGCCAGCAGCCAAGGGGGTGGCGGGAGTTCCTACAATGAGCAGTTCTTC.

CDR3 sequence: CASSLGTSGRARSYEQYF. CDR3 DNA sequence: TGCGCCAGCAGCTTGGGGACTAGCGGGAGGGCCAGGTCCTACGAGCAGTACTTC. J is TRBJ2-7 and V is TRBV5-1; 15 positions agree with TRBD2. The germline V gene encodes CDR1 SGHRS and CDR2 YFSETQ. The CDR3 is made up of 18 amino acids. Germline trimming cut 0 bases from V and 1 base from J; bases unmatched to any gene: 5.

The chain employs TRBV10-3 and TRBJ2-3, with 7 bases fitting TRBD1. Trimming removed 4 bases from V and 3 bases from J; junction bases left unmatched: 7. Looked up from germline, CDR1 is ENHRY and CDR2 is SYGVKD. The CDR3 loop spans 15 amino acids. The CDR3 DNA sequence: TGTGCCATCAGTGGATGGACAGGACGGACAGATACGCAGTATTTT. The encoded protein is CAISGWTGRTDTQYF.

In this sample, this clone turned up once. The rearrangement joins TRBV18 to TRBJ1-5, with 7 bases lining up with TRBD1. The CDR3 loop spans 15 amino acids. The germline V gene encodes CDR1 KGHSH and CDR2 LQKENI. V dropped 8 bases and J dropped 1; count of bases not matched to a gene: 8. The CDR3 reads CASPFQDRSNQPQHF. In DNA form, the CDR3 reads TGTGCCAGCCCTTTTCAGGACAGGAGCAATCAGCCCCAGCATTTT.

Worth noting for this clone: Mismatch with germline at one junction end may stem from a read error. The genes are TRBV7-9 and TRBJ2-7, with D possibly TRBD2 on 5 matching bases. The CDR3 is 12 residues long. CDR1 is SEHNR, CDR2 FQNEAQ, per germline (reference sequence). CDR3 DNA: TGTTCCAGCAGCTCCGGGATCTACGAGCAGTACTTC. Its protein is CSSSSGIYEQYF.